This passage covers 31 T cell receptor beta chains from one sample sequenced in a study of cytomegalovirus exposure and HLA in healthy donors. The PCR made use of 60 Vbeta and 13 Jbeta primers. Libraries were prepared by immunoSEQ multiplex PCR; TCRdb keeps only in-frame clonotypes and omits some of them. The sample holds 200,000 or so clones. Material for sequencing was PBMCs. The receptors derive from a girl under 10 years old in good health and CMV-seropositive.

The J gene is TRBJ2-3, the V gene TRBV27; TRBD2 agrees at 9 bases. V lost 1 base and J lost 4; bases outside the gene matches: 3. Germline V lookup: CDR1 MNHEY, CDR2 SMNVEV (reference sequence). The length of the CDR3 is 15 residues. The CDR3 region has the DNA TGTGCCAGCAGTTTATGGCTAGCGGGACCAGATACGCAGTATTTT. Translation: CASSLWLAGPDTQYF.

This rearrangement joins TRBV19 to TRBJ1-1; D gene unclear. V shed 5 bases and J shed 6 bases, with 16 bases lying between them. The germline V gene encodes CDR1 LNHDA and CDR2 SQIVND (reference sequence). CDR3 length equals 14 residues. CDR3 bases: TGTGCCAGTAGTCCCTACCTCGGGGAAGCTGAAGCTTTCTTT. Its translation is CASSPYLGEAEAFF.

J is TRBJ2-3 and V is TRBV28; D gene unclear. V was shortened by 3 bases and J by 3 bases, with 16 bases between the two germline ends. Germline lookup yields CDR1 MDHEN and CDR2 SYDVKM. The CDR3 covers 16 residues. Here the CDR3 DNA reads TGTGCCAGCAGTTTCCGACACGTTGGAAAGACAGATACGCAGTATTTT. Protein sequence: CASSFRHVGKTDTQYF.

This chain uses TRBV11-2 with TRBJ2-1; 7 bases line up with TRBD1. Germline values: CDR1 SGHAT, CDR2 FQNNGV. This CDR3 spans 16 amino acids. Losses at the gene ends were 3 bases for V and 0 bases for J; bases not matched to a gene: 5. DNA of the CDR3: TGTGCCAGCAGCTTGGCAGGGACAGACTCCTACAATGAGCAGTTCTTC. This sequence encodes CASSLAGTDSYNEQFF.

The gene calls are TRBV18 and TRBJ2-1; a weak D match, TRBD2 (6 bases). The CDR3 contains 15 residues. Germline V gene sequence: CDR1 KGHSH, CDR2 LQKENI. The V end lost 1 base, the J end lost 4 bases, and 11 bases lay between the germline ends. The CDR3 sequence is CASSPLRDWYNEQFF. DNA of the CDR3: TGTGCCAGCTCACCACTACGGGACTGGTACAATGAGCAGTTCTTC.

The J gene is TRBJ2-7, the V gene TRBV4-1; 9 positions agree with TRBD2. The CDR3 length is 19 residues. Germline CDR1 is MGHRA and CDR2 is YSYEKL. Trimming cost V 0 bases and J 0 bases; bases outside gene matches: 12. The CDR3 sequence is CASSQDLGSGRLSSYEQYF. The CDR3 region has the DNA TGCGCCAGCAGCCAAGATTTAGGCAGCGGGAGGCTTAGCTCCTACGAGCAGTACTTC.

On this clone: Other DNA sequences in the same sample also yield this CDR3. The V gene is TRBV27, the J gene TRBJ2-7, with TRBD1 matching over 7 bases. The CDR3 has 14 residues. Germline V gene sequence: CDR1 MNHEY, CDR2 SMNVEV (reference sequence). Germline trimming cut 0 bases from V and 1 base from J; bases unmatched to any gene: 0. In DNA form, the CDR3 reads TGTGCCAGCAGTTTATCGGGACAGTCCTACGAGCAGTACTTC. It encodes CASSLSGQSYEQYF.

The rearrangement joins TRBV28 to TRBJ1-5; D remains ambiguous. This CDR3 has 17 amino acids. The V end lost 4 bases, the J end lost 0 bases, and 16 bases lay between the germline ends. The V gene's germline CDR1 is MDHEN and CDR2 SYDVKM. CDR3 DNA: TGTGCCAGCAGTTCGACTGCGACCGAGTATAGCAATCAGCCCCAGCATTTT. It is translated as CASSSTATEYSNQPQHF.

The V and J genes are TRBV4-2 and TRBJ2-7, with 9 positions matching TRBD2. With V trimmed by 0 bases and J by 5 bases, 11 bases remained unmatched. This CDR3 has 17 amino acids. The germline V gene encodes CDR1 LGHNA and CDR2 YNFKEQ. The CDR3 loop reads CASSQDMKPSGNHEQYF. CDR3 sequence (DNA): TGTGCCAGCAGCCAAGATATGAAGCCTAGCGGGAATCACGAGCAGTACTTC.

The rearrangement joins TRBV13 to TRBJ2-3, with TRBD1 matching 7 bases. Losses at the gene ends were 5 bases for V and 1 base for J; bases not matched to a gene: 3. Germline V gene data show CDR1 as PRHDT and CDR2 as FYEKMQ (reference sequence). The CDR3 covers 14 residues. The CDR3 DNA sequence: TGTGCCAGCAGCCACACAGGGGGCACAGATACGCAGTATTTT. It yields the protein CASSHTGGTDTQYF.

In nucleotides, the CDR3 is TGCAGCGTTGAAGATCTTCCTCTAGGACTAGCGGGACCCAATGAGCAGTTCTTC. It encodes CSVEDLPLGLAGPNEQFF. The chain recombines TRBV29-1 with TRBJ2-1, with 12 bases that match TRBD2. Germline CDR1 is SQVTM and CDR2 is ANQGSEA. The CDR3 extends over 18 amino acids. Trimming took 0 bases from V and 6 from J; bases not matched to a gene: 12.

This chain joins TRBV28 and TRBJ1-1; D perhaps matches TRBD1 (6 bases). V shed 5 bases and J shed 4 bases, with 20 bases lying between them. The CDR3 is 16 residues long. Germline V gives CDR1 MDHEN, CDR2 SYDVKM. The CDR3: CASSIHSGAVGTEAFF. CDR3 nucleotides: TGTGCCAGCAGTATCCACTCAGGGGCAGTCGGCACTGAAGCTTTCTTT. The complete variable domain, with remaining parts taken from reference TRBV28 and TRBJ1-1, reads DVKVTQSSRYLVKRTGEKVFLECVQDMDHENMFWYRQDPGLGLRLIYFSYDVKMKEKGDIPEGYSVSREKKERFSLILESASTNQTSMYLCASSIHSGAVGTEAFFGQGTRLTVV.

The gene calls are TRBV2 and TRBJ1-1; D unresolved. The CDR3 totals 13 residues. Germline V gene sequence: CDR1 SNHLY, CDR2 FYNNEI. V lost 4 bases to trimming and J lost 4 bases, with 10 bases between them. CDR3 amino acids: CASSVQAGTEAFF. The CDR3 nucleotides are TGTGCCAGCAGTGTTCAGGCGGGCACTGAAGCTTTCTTT.

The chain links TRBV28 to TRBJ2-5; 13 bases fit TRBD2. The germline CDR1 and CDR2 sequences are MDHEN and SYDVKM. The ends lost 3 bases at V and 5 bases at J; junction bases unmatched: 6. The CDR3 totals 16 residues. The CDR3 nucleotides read TGTGCCAGCAGTTTCGGGACTAGCGGGGTTGGGGAGACCCAGTACTTC. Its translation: CASSFGTSGVGETQYF.

Here the CDR3 DNA reads TGTGCCACTGCCGGGACAGGGGATGGCTACACCTTC. Translating gives CATAGTGDGYTF. The V call is TRBV19, the J call TRBJ1-2; 10 bases line up with TRBD1. After removal of 10 bases from V and 6 bases from J, the junction contained 5 bases not matched to a gene. The CDR3 is made up of 12 amino acids. CDR1 and CDR2 from the germline V gene are LNHDA and SQIVND (reference sequence).

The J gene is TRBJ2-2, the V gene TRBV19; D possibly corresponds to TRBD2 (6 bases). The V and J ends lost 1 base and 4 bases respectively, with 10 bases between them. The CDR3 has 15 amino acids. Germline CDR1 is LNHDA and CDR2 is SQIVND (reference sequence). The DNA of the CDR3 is TGTGCCAGTAGTATAGCGGGACTTCCCACCGGGGAGCTGTTTTTT. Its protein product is CASSIAGLPTGELFF.

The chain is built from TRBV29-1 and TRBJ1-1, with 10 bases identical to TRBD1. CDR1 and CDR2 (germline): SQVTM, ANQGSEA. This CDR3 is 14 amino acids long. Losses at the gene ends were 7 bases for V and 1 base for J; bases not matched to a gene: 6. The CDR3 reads CSAGTGVENTEAFF. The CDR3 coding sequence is TGCAGCGCTGGGACAGGGGTGGAGAACACTGAAGCTTTCTTT. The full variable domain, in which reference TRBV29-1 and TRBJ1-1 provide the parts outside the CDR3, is SAVISQKPSRDICQRGTSLTIQCQVDSQVTMMFWYRQQPGQSLTLIATANQGSEATYESGFVIDKFPISRPNLTFSTLTVSNMSPEDSSIYLCSAGTGVENTEAFFGQGTRLTVV.

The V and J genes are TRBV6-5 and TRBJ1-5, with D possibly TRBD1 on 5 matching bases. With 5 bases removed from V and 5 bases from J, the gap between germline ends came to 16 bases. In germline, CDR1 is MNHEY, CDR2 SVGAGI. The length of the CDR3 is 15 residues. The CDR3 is CASSPDPTVHQPQHF. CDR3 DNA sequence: TGTGCCAGCAGTCCTGATCCGACAGTGCATCAGCCCCAGCATTTT.

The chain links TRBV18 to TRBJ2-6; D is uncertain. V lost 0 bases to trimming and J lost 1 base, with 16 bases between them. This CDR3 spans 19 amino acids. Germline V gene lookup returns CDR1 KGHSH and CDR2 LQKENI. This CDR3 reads CASSPPGLAGPSGANVLTF. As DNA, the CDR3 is TGTGCCAGCTCACCACCGGGTTTGGCAGGCCCTTCTGGGGCCAACGTCCTGACTTTC. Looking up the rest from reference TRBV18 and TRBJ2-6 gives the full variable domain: NAGVMQNPRHLVRRRGQEARLRCSPMKGHSHVYWYRQLPEEGLKFMVYLQKENIIDESGMPKERFSAEFPKEGPSILRIQQVVRGDSAAYFCASSPPGLAGPSGANVLTFGAGSRLTVL.

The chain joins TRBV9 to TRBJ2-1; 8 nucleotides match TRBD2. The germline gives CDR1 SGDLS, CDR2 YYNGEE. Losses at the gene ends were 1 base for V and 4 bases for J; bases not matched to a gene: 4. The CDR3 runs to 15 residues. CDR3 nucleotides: TGTGCCAGCAGCGTAAGACTAGCGTTATACAATGAGCAGTTCTTC. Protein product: CASSVRLALYNEQFF. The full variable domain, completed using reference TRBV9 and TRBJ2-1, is DSGVTQTPKHLITATGQRVTLRCSPRSGDLSVYWYQQSLDQGLQFLIQYYNGEERAKGNILERFSAQQFPDLHSELNLSSLELGDSALYFCASSVRLALYNEQFFGPGTRLTVL.

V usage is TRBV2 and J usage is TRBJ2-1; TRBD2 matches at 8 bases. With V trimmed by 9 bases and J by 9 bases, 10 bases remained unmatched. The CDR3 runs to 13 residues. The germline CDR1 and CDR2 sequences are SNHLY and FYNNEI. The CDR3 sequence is CASTGTSSSEQFF. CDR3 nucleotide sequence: TGTGCCAGTACCGGGACTAGTAGTTCTGAGCAGTTCTTC.

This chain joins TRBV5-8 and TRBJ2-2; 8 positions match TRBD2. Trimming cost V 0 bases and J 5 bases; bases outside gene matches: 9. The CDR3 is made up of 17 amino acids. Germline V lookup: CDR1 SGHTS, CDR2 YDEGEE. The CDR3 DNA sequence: TGTGCCAGCAGCTTGGGTTCTACAGCGGGAGTTACCGGGGAGCTGTTTTTT. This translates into CASSLGSTAGVTGELFF.

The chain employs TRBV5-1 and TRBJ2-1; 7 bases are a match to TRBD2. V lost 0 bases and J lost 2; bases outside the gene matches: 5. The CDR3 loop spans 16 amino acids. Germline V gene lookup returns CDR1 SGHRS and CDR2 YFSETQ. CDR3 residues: CASSLGLAVTYNEQFF. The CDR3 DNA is TGCGCCAGCAGCTTGGGACTAGCTGTTACCTACAATGAGCAGTTCTTC.

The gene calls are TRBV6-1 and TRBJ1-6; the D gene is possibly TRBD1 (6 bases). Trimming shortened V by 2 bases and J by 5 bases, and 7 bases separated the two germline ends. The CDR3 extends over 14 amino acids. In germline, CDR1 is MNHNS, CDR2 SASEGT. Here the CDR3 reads CASSERGNNSPLHF. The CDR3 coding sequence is TGTGCCAGCAGTGAAAGGGGGAATAATTCACCCCTCCACTTT.

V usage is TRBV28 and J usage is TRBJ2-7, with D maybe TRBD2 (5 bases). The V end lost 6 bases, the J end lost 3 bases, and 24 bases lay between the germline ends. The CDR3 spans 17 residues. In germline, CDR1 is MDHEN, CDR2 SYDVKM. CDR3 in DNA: TGTGCCAGCAGCCGAACCTTCCCCGGGGTGAGGCTCTACGAGCAGTACTTC. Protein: CASSRTFPGVRLYEQYF. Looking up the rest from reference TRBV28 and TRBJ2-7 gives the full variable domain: DVKVTQSSRYLVKRTGEKVFLECVQDMDHENMFWYRQDPGLGLRLIYFSYDVKMKEKGDIPEGYSVSREKKERFSLILESASTNQTSMYLCASSRTFPGVRLYEQYFGPGTRLTVT.

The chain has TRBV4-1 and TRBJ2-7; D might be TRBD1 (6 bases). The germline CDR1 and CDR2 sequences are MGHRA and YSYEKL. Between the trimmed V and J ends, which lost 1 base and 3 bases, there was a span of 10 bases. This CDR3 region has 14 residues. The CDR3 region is CASSQGTVDYEQYF. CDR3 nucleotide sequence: TGCGCCAGCAGCCAAGGGACAGTGGACTACGAGCAGTACTTC.

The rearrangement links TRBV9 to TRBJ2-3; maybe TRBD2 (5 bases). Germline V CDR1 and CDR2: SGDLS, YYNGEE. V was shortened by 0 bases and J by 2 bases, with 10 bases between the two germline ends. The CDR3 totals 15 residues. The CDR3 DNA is TGTGCCAGCAGCGTAGGAGGTAGCGCCACAGATACGCAGTATTTT. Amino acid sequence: CASSVGGSATDTQYF. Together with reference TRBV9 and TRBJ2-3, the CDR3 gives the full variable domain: DSGVTQTPKHLITATGQRVTLRCSPRSGDLSVYWYQQSLDQGLQFLIQYYNGEERAKGNILERFSAQQFPDLHSELNLSSLELGDSALYFCASSVGGSATDTQYFGPGTRLTVL.

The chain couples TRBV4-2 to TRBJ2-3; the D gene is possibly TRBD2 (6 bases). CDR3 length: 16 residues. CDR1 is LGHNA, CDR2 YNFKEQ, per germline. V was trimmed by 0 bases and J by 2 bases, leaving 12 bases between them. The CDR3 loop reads CASSQEKGLLTDTQYF. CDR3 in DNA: TGTGCCAGCAGCCAAGAGAAGGGACTCCTCACAGATACGCAGTATTTT.

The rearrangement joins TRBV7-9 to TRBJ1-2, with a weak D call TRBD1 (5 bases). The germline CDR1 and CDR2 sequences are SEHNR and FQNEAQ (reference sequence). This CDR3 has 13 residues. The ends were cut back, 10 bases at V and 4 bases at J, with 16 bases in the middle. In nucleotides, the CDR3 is TGTGCCACTGGGGCAACTGGCCTCTATGGCTACACCTTC. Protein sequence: CATGATGLYGYTF.

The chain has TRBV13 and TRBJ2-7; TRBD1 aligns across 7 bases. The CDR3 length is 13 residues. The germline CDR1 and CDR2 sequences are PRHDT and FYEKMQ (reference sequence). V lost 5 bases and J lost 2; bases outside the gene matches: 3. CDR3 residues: CASSDRVAYEQYF. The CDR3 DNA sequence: TGTGCCAGCAGCGACAGGGTGGCCTACGAGCAGTACTTC.

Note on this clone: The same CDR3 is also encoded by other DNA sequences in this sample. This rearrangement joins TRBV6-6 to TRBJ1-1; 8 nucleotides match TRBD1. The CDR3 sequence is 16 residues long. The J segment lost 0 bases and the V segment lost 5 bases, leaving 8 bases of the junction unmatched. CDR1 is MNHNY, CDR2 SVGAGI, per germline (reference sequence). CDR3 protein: CASSNGQGDMNTEAFF. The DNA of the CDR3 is TGTGCCAGCAGTAACGGACAGGGAGATATGAACACTGAAGCTTTCTTT.